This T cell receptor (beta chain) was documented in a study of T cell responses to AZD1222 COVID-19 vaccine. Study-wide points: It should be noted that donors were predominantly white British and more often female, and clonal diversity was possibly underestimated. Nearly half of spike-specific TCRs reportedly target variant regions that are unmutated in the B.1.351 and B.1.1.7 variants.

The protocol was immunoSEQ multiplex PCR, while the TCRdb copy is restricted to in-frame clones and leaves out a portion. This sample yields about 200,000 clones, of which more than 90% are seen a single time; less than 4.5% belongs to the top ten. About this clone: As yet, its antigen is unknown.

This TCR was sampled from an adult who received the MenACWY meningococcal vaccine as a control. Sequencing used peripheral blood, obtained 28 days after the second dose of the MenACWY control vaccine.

CDR3 residues: CASSLGGEEKLFF. DNA for the CDR3: TGTGCCAGCAGCTTAGGTGGAGAGGAAAAACTGTTTTTT. The chain is built from TRBV7-9 and TRBJ1-4; no clear D gene. Trimming removed 1 base from V and 8 bases from J, with 8 bases in between. This CDR3 spans 13 amino acids. Germline V gene sequence: CDR1 SEHNR, CDR2 FQNEAQ (reference sequence).